These 11 T cell receptor beta chains were sequenced from one sample in a study of human T cells and chemical hapten exposure. TCRdb passed the RACE reads through MiXCR, listing each CDR3 protein once. The sample contains more than 250,000 distinct CDR3 sequences, 7.5% to 10% of which appear only once. Stated time point: pre-sensitization, week 0. The sample's treatment: therapeutic diphenylcyclopropenone sensitization with weekly scalp DPC. Sequenced material: whole blood, taken in connection with sensitization to the hapten diphenylcyclopropenone (DPC). The receptor source for this set is a woman aged 40 to 55 with alopecia areata. Some clones in this sample may be carry-over from other donors' samples.

This clonotype was counted a few times. The rearrangement links TRBV7-6 to TRBJ2-7, with D perhaps being TRBD1 or TRBD2 (5 bases each). Germline lookup yields CDR1 SGHVS and CDR2 FNYEAQ. Trimming cost V 5 bases and J 2 bases, with 13 bases left between them. The CDR3 is 14 residues long. The DNA for the CDR3 is TGTGCCAGCAGCCCTAGCCAGGGACCCTACGAGCAGTACTTC. This translates into CASSPSQGPYEQYF.

This clonotype was detected a few times. The chain joins TRBV6-2 or TRBV6-3 to TRBJ2-7, with D tentatively TRBD2 (5 bases). CDR1 is MNHEY and CDR2 is SVGEGT in the germline V gene. The CDR3 extends over 11 amino acids. The ends were cut back, 6 bases at V and 10 bases at J, with 13 bases in the middle. CDR3 nucleotides: TGTGCCAGCAGCCCCGGGATCCCCCAGTACTTC. Translation gives CASSPGIPQYF.

This clonotype was found a few times. The V and J genes are TRBV20-1 and TRBJ2-7, with a possible D match to TRBD1 (6 bases). Germline CDR1 is DFQATT and CDR2 is SNEGSKA (reference sequence). The CDR3 is 13 amino acids. V shed 6 bases and J shed 2 bases, with 14 bases lying between them. The CDR3 region is CSARKQGTYEQYF. The CDR3 DNA sequence: TGCAGTGCGAGGAAACAGGGTACCTACGAGCAGTACTTC.

This clonotype was seen repeatedly, ten times or more. The junction and the germline gene differ at one end; a read error may be behind it. The rearrangement uses TRBV7-2 and TRBJ2-5, with a possible D match to TRBD1 (5 bases). Germline CDR1 SGHTA, CDR2 FQGNSA. The CDR3 covers 13 residues. This chain's CDR3 is CASSLASRTYAHF. The CDR3 DNA reads TGTGCCAGCAGCTTAGCGTCTAGGACATACGCGCACTTC. Combining the CDR3 with reference TRBV7-2 and TRBJ2-5 gives the whole variable domain GAGVSQSPSNKVTEKGKDVELRCDPISGHTALYWYRQSLGQGLEFLIYFQGNSAPDKSGLPSDRFSAERTGGSVSTLTIQRTQQEDSAVYLCASSLASRTYAHFGPGTRLLVL.

Ten or more counts support this clonotype. The rearrangement links TRBV7-2 to TRBJ2-5; TRBD2 aligns across 13 bases. CDR1 SGHTA and CDR2 FQGNSA come from the germline V gene. The V gene end was trimmed by 7 bases and the J gene end by 5 bases; junction bases not matched to a gene: 7. The CDR3 runs to 15 residues. The chain's CDR3 is CASTGLAGVGETQYF. For the CDR3, the DNA is TGTGCCAGCACAGGACTAGCGGGAGTGGGGGAGACCCAGTACTTC.

This clonotype was seen a few times. The gene calls are TRBV20-1 and TRBJ2-7; the match to TRBD1 covers 10 bases. The CDR3 has 16 amino acids. V lost 3 bases, J lost 0 bases, and 8 bases stayed unmatched. Germline V lookup: CDR1 DFQATT, CDR2 SNEGSKA (reference sequence). The CDR3 nucleotides read TGCAGTGCTAGCTACTGGGGACAGGGGACCTCCTACGAGCAGTACTTC. Encoded protein: CSASYWGQGTSYEQYF.

This clonotype was observed many times. V is TRBV12-3 or TRBV12-4 and J is TRBJ2-1; 7 bases are a match to TRBD1. Trimming at V came to 5 bases and at J to 0 bases, leaving 7 bases not matched to a gene. This CDR3 spans 16 amino acids. The CDR3 sequence is CASSDPGQSSYNEQFF. CDR3 coding DNA: TGTGCCAGCAGTGATCCGGGACAGAGCTCCTACAATGAGCAGTTCTTC.

The V call is TRBV5-1, the J call TRBJ2-7; 11 bases agree with TRBD1. CDR1 and CDR2 (germline): SGHRS, YFSETQ. V trimming: 0 bases; J trimming: 2 bases; junction bases outside the gene matches: 1. CDR3 length: 15 amino acids. Written as DNA, the CDR3 is TGCGCCAGCAGCTTGGAGGGACAGGGGGCCTACGAGCAGTACTTC. It translates to CASSLEGQGAYEQYF.

The chain carries TRBV5-1 and TRBJ2-3; a weak D match, TRBD2 (6 bases). Germline V gene lookup returns CDR1 SGHRS and CDR2 YFSETQ. The CDR3 totals 17 residues. The V gene lost 0 bases and the J gene lost 2 bases, with 16 bases spanning the gap. The CDR3 region has the DNA TGCGCCAGCAGCTTGGTCCCCAGCGGGCAGAACACAGATACGCAGTATTTT. It specifies CASSLVPSGQNTDTQYF.

This clonotype has more than one count but fewer than ten. The chain uses TRBV29-1 and TRBJ2-5; no clear D gene. V was clipped by 6 bases and J by 3 bases, with 14 bases between them. The CDR3 length is 13 residues. Germline assignment: CDR1 SQVTM and CDR2 ANQGSEA. The CDR3 DNA reads TGCAGCGTAAATAATCGTGTGGAAGAGACCCAGTACTTC. Its protein is CSVNNRVEETQYF.

The chain joins TRBV20-1 to TRBJ2-4, with 10 bases fitting TRBD2. The CDR3 is 17 residues long. The germline gives CDR1 DFQATT, CDR2 SNEGSKA (reference sequence). The trim removed 5 bases at V and 1 base at J, leaving 11 bases unmatched. Here the CDR3 reads CSAPGTSARGAKNIQYF. CDR3 bases: TGCAGTGCTCCAGGGACTAGCGCCAGGGGGGCCAAAAACATTCAGTACTTC.